The 21 T cell receptor beta chains given below trace back to one sample, sequenced in a study of T-cell memory formation after mild COVID-19. From the 5' RACE reads, TCRdb called clonotypes with MiXCR, one entry per CDR3 protein. This sample has 40,000 to 60,000 distinct CDR3 sequences, with 7.3% found just once. Sequencing was performed on PBMCs or a T cell subset sorted from them (not recorded which). Source of these receptors: a young man who had mild COVID-19 (a few samples of this study predate the infection). Cell type and time point are not known.

This chain joins TRBV4-1 and TRBJ2-3, with D tentatively TRBD1 (5 bases). V dropped 3 bases and J dropped 2 bases, with 9 bases sitting between them. The CDR3 has 14 amino acids. The V gene's germline CDR1 is MGHRA and CDR2 YSYEKL. The CDR3 sequence: CASSHETATDTQYF. The CDR3 DNA is TGCGCCAGCAGCCACGAGACAGCCACAGATACGCAGTATTTT.

The chain combines TRBV6-5 with TRBJ2-3; D gene unclear. The ends were cut back, 0 bases at V and 5 bases at J, with 15 bases in the middle. The CDR3 length is 16 residues. Germline CDR1 reads MNHEY; CDR2 reads SVGAGI. CDR3 in amino acids: CASSYSSPHAKDTQYF. CDR3 bases: TGTGCCAGCAGTTACTCTTCTCCCCACGCGAAAGATACGCAGTATTTT.

The chain couples TRBV12-3 or TRBV12-4 to TRBJ1-3; D is unclear. This CDR3 has 12 residues. V gave up 6 bases and J gave up 7 bases, with 10 bases separating them. This CDR3 is CASRPSRNTIYF. CDR3 DNA sequence: TGTGCCAGCAGGCCGTCTAGGAACACCATATATTTT.

V is TRBV20-1 and J is TRBJ1-5; D remains unclear. The CDR3 runs to 12 residues. CDR1 is DFQATT and CDR2 is SNEGSKA in the germline V gene (reference sequence). Trimming pared 4 bases from V and 10 bases from J, leaving 14 bases between. CDR3 residues: CSANSRTGPQHF. The CDR3 bases are TGCAGTGCTAACTCTAGGACGGGACCCCAGCATTTT.

This clonotype is categorized as medium-sized. The chain carries TRBV20-1 and TRBJ2-4; TRBD2 matches at 7 bases. With V trimmed by 3 bases and J by 7 bases, 0 bases remained unmatched. The CDR3 has 11 residues. Looked up from germline, CDR1 is DFQATT and CDR2 is SNEGSKA (reference sequence). The CDR3 DNA sequence: TGCAGTGCTAGGGGGGGGAACATTCAGTACTTC. Translating it yields CSARGGNIQYF.

The rearrangement links TRBV9 to TRBJ1-1, with D unresolved. The V end was cut by 0 bases, the J end by 0 bases, with 9 bases between. Germline CDR1 is SGDLS and CDR2 is YYNGEE. This CDR3 has 15 residues. The CDR3 loop is CASSVGGQLNTEAFF. The CDR3 DNA follows: TGTGCCAGCAGCGTAGGAGGCCAATTGAACACTGAAGCTTTCTTT.

Ten or more counts support this clonotype. The chain employs TRBV5-1 and TRBJ2-3, with TRBD2 matching over 11 bases. The V segment lost 1 base and the J segment 9 bases; nucleotides outside the gene matches: 16. CDR1 and CDR2 (germline): SGHRS, YFSETQ. This CDR3 contains 18 residues. DNA of the CDR3: TGCGCCAGCAGCTTGTCCCCTGCGGTAGCGGGGGGGCCAAGCACGCAGTATTTT. This translates into CASSLSPAVAGGPSTQYF.

Ten or more counts support this clonotype. The rearrangement links TRBV12-3 or TRBV12-4 to TRBJ2-3; unclear D gene. Deletions cut 1 base from V and 5 bases from J, with 7 bases between. CDR3 length: 13 amino acids. Here the CDR3 DNA reads TGTGCCAGCAGTTTAGGGCACCTAGATACGCAGTATTTT. Its protein product is CASSLGHLDTQYF.

This sequence joins TRBV4-1 and TRBJ1-6; 9 nucleotides line up with TRBD1. The germline V gene has CDR1 MGHRA and CDR2 YSYEKL. V shed 5 bases, J shed 7 bases, and the junction held 12 bases outside the gene matches. The CDR3 length is 17 residues. CDR3 sequence: CASSDLQGAGGNSPLHF. The CDR3 region has the DNA TGCGCCAGCAGCGACCTACAGGGGGCGGGAGGGAATTCACCCCTCCACTTT.

The J gene is TRBJ2-2, the V gene TRBV28; no definite D call. CDR3 length equals 12 residues. CDR1 and CDR2 from the germline V gene are MDHEN and SYDVKM. Trimming pared 8 bases from V and 8 bases from J, leaving 12 bases between. DNA of the CDR3: TGTGCCAGCGGACCCTTGGGAGGGGAGCTGTTTTTT. Amino acids: CASGPLGGELFF.

The table lists this clonotype with a count of one. This chain uses TRBV19 with TRBJ1-5; 7 bases agree with TRBD1. The CDR3 has 17 residues. The V gene's germline CDR1 is LNHDA and CDR2 SQIVND (reference sequence). V lost 1 base, J lost 2 bases, and 8 bases stayed unmatched. CDR3 loop: CASSIAGQSNRNQPQHF. The CDR3 region has the DNA TGTGCCAGTAGTATAGCGGGACAGAGTAATCGCAATCAGCCCCAGCATTTT.

The chain has TRBV20-1 and TRBJ2-3, with 7 positions matching TRBD1. CDR1 is DFQATT, CDR2 SNEGSKA, per germline (reference sequence). Unmatched junction bases numbered 5, after V lost 5 bases and J lost 3 bases. The CDR3 is 13 residues long. As DNA, the CDR3 is TGCAGTGCTTATACAGGGGAAACAGATACGCAGTATTTT. It translates to CSAYTGETDTQYF.

This clonotype has more than one count but fewer than ten. The chain links TRBV12-3 or TRBV12-4 to TRBJ1-1, with D unclear. V was cut by 6 bases and J by 0 bases, with 8 bases left in between. The CDR3 sequence is 13 residues long. CDR3 DNA: TGTGCCAGCAGGAGAGGGTTGAACACTGAAGCTTTCTTT. Its protein product is CASRRGLNTEAFF.

The chain recombines TRBV4-2 with TRBJ2-2, with D possibly called TRBD1 or TRBD2 (5 bases each). The CDR3 loop spans 14 amino acids. Germline CDR1 LGHNA, CDR2 YNFKEQ. V lost 7 bases to trimming and J lost 1 base, with 10 bases between them. The CDR3, as DNA: TGTGCCAGCAAGGTGGGGGTGAACACCGGGGAGCTGTTTTTT. Translating it yields CASKVGVNTGELFF.

This clonotype was seen ten or more times. In nucleotides, the CDR3 is TGTGCCAGCAGCTCACGTCGTGGATACTCCTCCGATGAGCAGTTCTTC. Translated, it gives CASSSRRGYSSDEQFF. This chain uses TRBV9 with TRBJ2-1; D uncertain. CDR3 length: 16 amino acids. Germline V gene data show CDR1 as SGDLS and CDR2 as YYNGEE. The V end lost 4 bases, the J end lost 8 bases, and 22 bases lay between the germline ends.

This chain joins TRBV5-1 and TRBJ2-5; unclear D gene. Trimming cost V 0 bases and J 5 bases, with 11 bases left between them. The CDR3 spans 14 residues. Germline lookup yields CDR1 SGHRS and CDR2 YFSETQ. The CDR3 nucleotides read TGCGCCAGCAGCTTGGGATTAGCTGGGGAGACCCAGTACTTC. Translated: CASSLGLAGETQYF.

This clonotype was observed a handful of times. V and J are TRBV20-1 and TRBJ1-1, with D perhaps matching TRBD1 (5 bases). CDR1 and CDR2 (germline): DFQATT, SNEGSKA (reference sequence). V was clipped by 4 bases and J by 5 bases, with 20 bases between them. This CDR3 is built from 15 residues. In DNA form, the CDR3 reads TGCAGTGCTATGACGGGGGGAGCGGCGGGGACTGAAGCTTTCTTT. Encoded protein: CSAMTGGAAGTEAFF.

The gene calls are TRBV4-3 and TRBJ2-7, with D maybe TRBD2 (5 bases). The CDR3 is 14 residues long. Germline loops: CDR1 LGHNA, CDR2 YSLEER. Trimming cost V 0 bases and J 3 bases, with 9 bases left between them. The CDR3 nucleotides read TGCGCCAGCAGCCAAGATCGCGCGGGCTACGAGCAGTACTTC. Translated: CASSQDRAGYEQYF.

The rearrangement links TRBV6-2 or TRBV6-3 to TRBJ2-3; D is uncertain. This CDR3 has 12 residues. Trimming removed 10 bases from V and 4 bases from J, with 12 bases in between. Germline V CDR1 and CDR2: MNHEY, SVGEGT. DNA for the CDR3: TGTGCCACCTGCCAAGATTCAGATACGCAGTATTTT. It specifies CATCQDSDTQYF.

Ten or more counts support this clonotype. This chain joins TRBV12-3 or TRBV12-4 and TRBJ2-7; D not resolved. CDR3 length: 14 residues. The germline V and J ends were trimmed by 5 bases and 1 base, with 12 bases remaining between them. In nucleotides, the CDR3 is TGTGCCAGCAGTCACGGAACTGGATCCTACGAGCAGTACTTC. Translation: CASSHGTGSYEQYF.

The table lists this clonotype with a few counts. CDR3 bases: TGTGCCAGCAGGATGGCAAGGGGGAGAGATACGCAGTATTTT. It specifies CASRMARGRDTQYF. The chain uses TRBV7-2 and TRBJ2-3, with D maybe TRBD1 (6 bases). V was clipped by 6 bases and J by 5 bases, with 15 bases between them. This CDR3 spans 14 amino acids. Germline-derived CDR1 and CDR2 are SGHTA and FQGNSA.